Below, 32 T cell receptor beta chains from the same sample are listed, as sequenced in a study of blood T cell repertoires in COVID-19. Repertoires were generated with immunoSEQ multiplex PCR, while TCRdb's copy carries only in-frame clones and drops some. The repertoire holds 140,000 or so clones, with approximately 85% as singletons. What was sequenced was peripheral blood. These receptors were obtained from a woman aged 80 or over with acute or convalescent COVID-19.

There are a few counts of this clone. The DNA of the CDR3 is TGTGCCAGCAGCAATCCGACTAGCGGGGGCTCAGATACGCAGTATTTT. This sequence encodes CASSNPTSGGSDTQYF. The V and J genes are TRBV9 and TRBJ2-3, with 12 bases matching TRBD2. The CDR3 contains 16 residues. The V gene's germline CDR1 is SGDLS and CDR2 YYNGEE. Trimming at V came to 4 bases and at J to 4 bases, leaving 7 bases not matched to a gene.

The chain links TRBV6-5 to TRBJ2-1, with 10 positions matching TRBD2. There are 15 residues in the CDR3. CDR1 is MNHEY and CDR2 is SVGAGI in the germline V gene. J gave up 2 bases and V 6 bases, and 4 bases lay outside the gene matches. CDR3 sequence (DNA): TGTGCCAGCAGCGTTAGCGGGAGGACCTACAATGAGCAGTTCTTC. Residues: CASSVSGRTYNEQFF.

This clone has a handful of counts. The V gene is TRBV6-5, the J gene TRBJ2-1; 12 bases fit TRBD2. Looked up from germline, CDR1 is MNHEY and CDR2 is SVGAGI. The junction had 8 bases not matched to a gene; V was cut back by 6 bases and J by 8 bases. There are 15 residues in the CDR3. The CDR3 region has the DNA TGTGCCAGCAGCATGGGGACTAGCGGGTTTGATGAGCAGTTCTTC. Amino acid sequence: CASSMGTSGFDEQFF.

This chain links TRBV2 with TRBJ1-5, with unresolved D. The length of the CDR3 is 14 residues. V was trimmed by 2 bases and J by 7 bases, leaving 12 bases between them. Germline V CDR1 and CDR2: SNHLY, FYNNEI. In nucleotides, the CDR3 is TGTGCCAGCAGTGAACAGTCTGGCAGGCAGCCCCAGCATTTT. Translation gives CASSEQSGRQPQHF.

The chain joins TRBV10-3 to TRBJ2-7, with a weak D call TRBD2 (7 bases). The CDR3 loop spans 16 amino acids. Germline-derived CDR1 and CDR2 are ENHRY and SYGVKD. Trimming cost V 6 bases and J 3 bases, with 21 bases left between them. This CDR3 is CAISLASRGGFYEQYF. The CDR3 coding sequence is TGTGCCATCAGCTTGGCCTCTCGCGGGGGCTTCTACGAGCAGTACTTC.

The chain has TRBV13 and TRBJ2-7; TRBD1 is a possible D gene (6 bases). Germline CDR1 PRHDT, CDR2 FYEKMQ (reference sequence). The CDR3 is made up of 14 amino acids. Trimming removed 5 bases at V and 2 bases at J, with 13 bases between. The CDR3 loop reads CASSLTAGAYEQYF. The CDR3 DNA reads TGTGCCAGCAGCCTAACCGCAGGGGCCTACGAGCAGTACTTC.

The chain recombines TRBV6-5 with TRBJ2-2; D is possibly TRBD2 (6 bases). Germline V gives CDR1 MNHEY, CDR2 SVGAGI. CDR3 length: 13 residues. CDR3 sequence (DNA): TGTGCAACGCGGAGGGCCGGGACCGGGGAGCTGTTTTTT. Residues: CATRRAGTGELFF.

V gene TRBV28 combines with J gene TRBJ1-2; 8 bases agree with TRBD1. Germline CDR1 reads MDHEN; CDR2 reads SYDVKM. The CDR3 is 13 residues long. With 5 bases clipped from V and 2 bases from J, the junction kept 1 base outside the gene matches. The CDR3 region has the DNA TGTGCCAGCAGTCGACAGGGGAACTATGGCTACACCTTC. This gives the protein CASSRQGNYGYTF.

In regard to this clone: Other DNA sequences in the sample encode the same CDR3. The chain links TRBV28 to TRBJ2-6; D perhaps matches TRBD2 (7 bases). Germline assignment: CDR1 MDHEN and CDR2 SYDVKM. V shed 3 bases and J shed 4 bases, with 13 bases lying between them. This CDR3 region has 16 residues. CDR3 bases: TGTGCCAGCAGTTTCCACCGGGGGGCGGGGGCCAACGTCCTGACTTTC. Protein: CASSFHRGAGANVLTF. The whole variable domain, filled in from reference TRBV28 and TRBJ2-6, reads DVKVTQSSRYLVKRTGEKVFLECVQDMDHENMFWYRQDPGLGLRLIYFSYDVKMKEKGDIPEGYSVSREKKERFSLILESASTNQTSMYLCASSFHRGAGANVLTFGAGSRLTVL.

In DNA form, the CDR3 reads TGTGCCAGCAGCGCGACTAGCTGGGAAGAGACCCAGTACTTC. Amino acids: CASSATSWEETQYF. The V call is TRBV2, the J call TRBJ2-5; TRBD2 matches at 7 bases. Germline CDR1 is SNHLY and CDR2 is FYNNEI. The CDR3 consists of 14 residues. Losses at the gene ends were 6 bases for V and 3 bases for J; bases not matched to a gene: 7.

The CDR3 reads CASRPREGPTEAFF. CDR3 nucleotide sequence: TGTGCCAGCAGGCCCAGGGAAGGGCCAACTGAAGCTTTCTTT. The chain recombines TRBV2 with TRBJ1-1; maybe TRBD1 (5 bases). V was shortened by 6 bases and J by 5 bases, with 16 bases between the two germline ends. Germline V CDR1 and CDR2: SNHLY, FYNNEI. This CDR3 has 14 amino acids.

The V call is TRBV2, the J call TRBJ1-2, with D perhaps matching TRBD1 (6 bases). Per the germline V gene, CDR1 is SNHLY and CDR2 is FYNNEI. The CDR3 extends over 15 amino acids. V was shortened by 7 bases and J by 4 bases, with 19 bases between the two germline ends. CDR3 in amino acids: CASKVRGGRVYGYTF. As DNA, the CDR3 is TGTGCCAGCAAAGTCCGAGGGGGAAGAGTCTATGGCTACACCTTC. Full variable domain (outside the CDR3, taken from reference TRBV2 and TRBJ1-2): EPEVTQTPSHQVTQMGQEVILRCVPISNHLYFYWYRQILGQKVEFLVSFYNNEISEKSEIFDDQFSVERPDGSNFTLKIRSTKLEDSAMYFCASKVRGGRVYGYTFGSGTRLTVV.

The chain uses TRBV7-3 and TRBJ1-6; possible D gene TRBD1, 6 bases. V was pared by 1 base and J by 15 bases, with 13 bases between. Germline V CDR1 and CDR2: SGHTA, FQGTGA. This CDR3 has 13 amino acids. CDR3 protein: CASSLMQGSNLHF. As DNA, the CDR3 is TGTGCCAGCAGCTTAATGCAGGGGAGTAACCTCCACTTT.

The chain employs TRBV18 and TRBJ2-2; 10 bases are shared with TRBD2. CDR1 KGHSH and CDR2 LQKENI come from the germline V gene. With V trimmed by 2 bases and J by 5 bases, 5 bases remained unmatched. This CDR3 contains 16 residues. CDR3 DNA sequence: TGTGCCAGCTCACCAGGAACTAGCGGGGTTACCGGGGAGCTGTTTTTT. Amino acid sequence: CASSPGTSGVTGELFF.

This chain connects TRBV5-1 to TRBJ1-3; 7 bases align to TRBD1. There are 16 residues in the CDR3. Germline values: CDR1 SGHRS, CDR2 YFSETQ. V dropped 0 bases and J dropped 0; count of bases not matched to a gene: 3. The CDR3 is CASSLAGQHSGNTIYF. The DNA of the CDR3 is TGCGCCAGCAGCTTGGCGGGACAGCACTCTGGAAACACCATATATTTT.

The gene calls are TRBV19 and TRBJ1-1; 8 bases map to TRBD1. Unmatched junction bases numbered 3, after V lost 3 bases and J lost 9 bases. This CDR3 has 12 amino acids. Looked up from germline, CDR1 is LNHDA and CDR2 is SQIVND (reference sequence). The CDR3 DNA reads TGTGCCAGTAGTATGCGACAGGGGAAAGCTTTCTTT. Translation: CASSMRQGKAFF.

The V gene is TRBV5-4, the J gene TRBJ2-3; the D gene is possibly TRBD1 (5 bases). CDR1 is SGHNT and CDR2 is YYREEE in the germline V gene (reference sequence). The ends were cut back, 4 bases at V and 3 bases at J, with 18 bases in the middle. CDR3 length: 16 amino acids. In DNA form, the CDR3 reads TGTGCCAGCAGCCAGGGCGGCAGGGTCTTGACAGATACGCAGTATTTT. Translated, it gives CASSQGGRVLTDTQYF.

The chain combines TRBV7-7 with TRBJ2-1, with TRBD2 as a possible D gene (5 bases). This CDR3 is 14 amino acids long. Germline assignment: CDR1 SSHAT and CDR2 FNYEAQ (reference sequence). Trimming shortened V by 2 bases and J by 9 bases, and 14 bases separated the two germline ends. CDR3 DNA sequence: TGTGCCAGCAGCTTAAGACTAAACGGTGGTGAGCAGTTCTTC. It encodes CASSLRLNGGEQFF.

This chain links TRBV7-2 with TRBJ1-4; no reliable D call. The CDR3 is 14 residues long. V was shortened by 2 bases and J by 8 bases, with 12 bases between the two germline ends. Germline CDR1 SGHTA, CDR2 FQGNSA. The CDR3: CASSLSVLPEKLFF. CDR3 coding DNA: TGTGCCAGCAGCTTATCAGTCCTCCCCGAAAAACTGTTTTTT.

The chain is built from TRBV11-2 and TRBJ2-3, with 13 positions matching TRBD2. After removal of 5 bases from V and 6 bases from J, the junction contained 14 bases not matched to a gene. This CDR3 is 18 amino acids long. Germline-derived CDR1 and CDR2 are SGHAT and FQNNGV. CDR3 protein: CASSRPKELAGGPDTQYF. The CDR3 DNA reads TGTGCCAGCAGCCGACCAAAGGAACTAGCGGGGGGGCCCGATACGCAGTATTTT.

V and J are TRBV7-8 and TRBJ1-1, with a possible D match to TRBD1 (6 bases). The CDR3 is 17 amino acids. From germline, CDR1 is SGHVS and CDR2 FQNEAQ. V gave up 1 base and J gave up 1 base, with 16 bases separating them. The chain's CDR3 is CASSLGRETGRNTEAFF. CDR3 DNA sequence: TGTGCCAGCAGCTTAGGGAGAGAAACAGGGAGGAACACTGAAGCTTTCTTT.

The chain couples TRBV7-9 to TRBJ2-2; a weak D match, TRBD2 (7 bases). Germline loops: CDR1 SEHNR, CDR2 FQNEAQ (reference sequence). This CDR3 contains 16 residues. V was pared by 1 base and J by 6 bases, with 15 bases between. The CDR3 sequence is CASSLEFGGRAGELFF. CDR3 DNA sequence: TGTGCCAGCAGCTTAGAGTTCGGGGGGCGAGCCGGGGAGCTGTTTTTT.

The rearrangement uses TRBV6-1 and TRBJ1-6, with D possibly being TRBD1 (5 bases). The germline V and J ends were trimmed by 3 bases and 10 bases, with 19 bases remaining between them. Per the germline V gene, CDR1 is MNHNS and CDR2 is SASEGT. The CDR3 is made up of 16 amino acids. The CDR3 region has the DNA TGTGCCAGCAGTGACAGGGTTAGGGGTCCGGGCTCACCCCTCCACTTT. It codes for CASSDRVRGPGSPLHF.

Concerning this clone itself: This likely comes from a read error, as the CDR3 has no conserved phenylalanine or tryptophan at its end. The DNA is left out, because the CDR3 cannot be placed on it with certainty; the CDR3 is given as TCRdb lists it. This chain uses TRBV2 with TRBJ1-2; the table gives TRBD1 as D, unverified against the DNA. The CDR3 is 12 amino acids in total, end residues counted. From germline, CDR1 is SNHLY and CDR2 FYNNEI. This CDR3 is CASSERDRVYPC.

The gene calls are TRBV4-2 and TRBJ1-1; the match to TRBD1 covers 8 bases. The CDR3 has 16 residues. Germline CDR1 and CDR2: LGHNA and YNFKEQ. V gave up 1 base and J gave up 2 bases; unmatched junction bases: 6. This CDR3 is CASSQGAGGINTEAFF. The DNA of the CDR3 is TGTGCCAGCAGCCAAGGGGCAGGGGGCATCAACACTGAAGCTTTCTTT.

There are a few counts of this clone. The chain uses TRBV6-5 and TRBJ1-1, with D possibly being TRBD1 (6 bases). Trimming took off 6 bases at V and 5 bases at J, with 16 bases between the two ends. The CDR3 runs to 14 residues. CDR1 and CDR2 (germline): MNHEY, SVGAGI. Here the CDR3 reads CASRATGWGTEAFF. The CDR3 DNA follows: TGTGCCAGCAGAGCGACAGGTTGGGGAACTGAAGCTTTCTTT.

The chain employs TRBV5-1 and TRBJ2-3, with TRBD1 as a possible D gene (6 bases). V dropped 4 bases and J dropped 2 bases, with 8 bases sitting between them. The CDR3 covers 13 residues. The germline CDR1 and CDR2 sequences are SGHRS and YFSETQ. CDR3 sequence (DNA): TGCGCCAGCAGCCCAGGGGCCACAGATACGCAGTATTTT. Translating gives CASSPGATDTQYF.

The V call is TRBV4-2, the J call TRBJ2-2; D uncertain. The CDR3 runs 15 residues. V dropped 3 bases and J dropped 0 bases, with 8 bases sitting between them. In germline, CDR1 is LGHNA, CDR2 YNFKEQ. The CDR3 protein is CASSHPGANTGELFF. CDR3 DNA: TGTGCCAGCAGCCACCCCGGAGCGAACACCGGGGAGCTGTTTTTT.

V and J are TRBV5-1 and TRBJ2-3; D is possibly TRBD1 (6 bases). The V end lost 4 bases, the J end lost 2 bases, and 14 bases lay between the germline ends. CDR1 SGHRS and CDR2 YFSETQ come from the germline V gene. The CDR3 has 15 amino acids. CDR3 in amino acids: CASSQNGGNTDTQYF. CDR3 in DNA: TGCGCCAGCAGCCAAAATGGGGGCAACACAGATACGCAGTATTTT.

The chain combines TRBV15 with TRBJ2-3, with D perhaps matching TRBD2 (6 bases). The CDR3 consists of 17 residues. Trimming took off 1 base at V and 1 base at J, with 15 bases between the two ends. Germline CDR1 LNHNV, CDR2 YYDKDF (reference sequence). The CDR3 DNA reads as TGTGCCACCAGCAGAGGGCTAGCGCGATGGGGCACAGATACGCAGTATTTT. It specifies CATSRGLARWGTDTQYF.

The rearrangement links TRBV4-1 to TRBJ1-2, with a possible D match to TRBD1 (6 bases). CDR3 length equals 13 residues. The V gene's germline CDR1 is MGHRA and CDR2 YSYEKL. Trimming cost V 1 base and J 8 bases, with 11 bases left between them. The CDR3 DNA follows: TGCGCCAGCAGCCAAGGGACAGCCTCGGGCTACACCTTC. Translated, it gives CASSQGTASGYTF.

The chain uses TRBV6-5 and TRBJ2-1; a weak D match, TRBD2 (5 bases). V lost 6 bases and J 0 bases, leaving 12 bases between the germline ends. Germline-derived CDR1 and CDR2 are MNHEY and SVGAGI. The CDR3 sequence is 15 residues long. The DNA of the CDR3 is TGTGCCAGCAGACGGACTTTTTCCTCCTACAATGAGCAGTTCTTC. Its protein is CASRRTFSSYNEQFF.